The 10 T cell receptor beta chains reported below all come from one sample, sequenced in a study of T cell changes during pregnancy in multiple sclerosis. The assay was immunoSEQ multiplex PCR, and TCRdb's table has in-frame clones only and misses some. The table includes 35,000 to 50,000 clones, roughly 90% detected once. The starting material was CD4+ T cells from peripheral blood mononuclear cells, obtained in the second trimester of pregnancy. These receptors were collected from a female donor with multiple sclerosis, enrolled in a pregnancy study.

The V and J genes are TRBV19 and TRBJ2-4, with 13 positions matching TRBD2. V gave up 5 bases and J gave up 0 bases; unmatched junction bases: 7. This CDR3 is 18 amino acids long. Per the germline V gene, CDR1 is LNHDA and CDR2 is SQIVND (reference sequence). The CDR3 protein is CASSWTSGSGGAKNIQYF. The CDR3 nucleotides are TGTGCCAGTAGTTGGACTAGCGGGAGTGGAGGAGCCAAAAACATTCAGTACTTC.

V and J are TRBV18 and TRBJ2-7, with TRBD1 identical over 7 bases. The germline V gene has CDR1 KGHSH and CDR2 LQKENI. Unmatched junction bases numbered 7, after V lost 6 bases and J lost 2 bases. CDR3 size: 14 residues. As DNA, the CDR3 is TGTGCCAGCTCGCTCGGGACAGCTACCTACGAGCAGTACTTC. This gives the protein CASSLGTATYEQYF.

The chain has TRBV7-8 and TRBJ2-1, with a tentative D call TRBD2 (5 bases). This CDR3 has 15 residues. Germline assignment: CDR1 SGHVS and CDR2 FQNEAQ. V lost 1 base and J 1 base, leaving 8 bases between the germline ends. CDR3 region: CASSLDSESYNEQFF. The CDR3 DNA follows: TGTGCCAGCAGCTTAGATAGCGAGTCCTACAATGAGCAGTTCTTC.

The chain recombines TRBV10-3 with TRBJ2-5, with TRBD2 matching 10 bases. J gave up 5 bases and V 0 bases, and 9 bases lay outside the gene matches. The CDR3 consists of 17 residues. Germline CDR1 ENHRY, CDR2 SYGVKD. In DNA, the CDR3 is TGTGCCATCAGTGAGTCGTCTAGCGGGAGTGGCCGGGAGACCCAGTACTTC. Translating it yields CAISESSSGSGRETQYF.

This chain connects TRBV19 to TRBJ2-3; possibly TRBD1 for D (6 bases). Deletions cut 4 bases from V and 3 bases from J, with 8 bases between. Germline V gene sequence: CDR1 LNHDA, CDR2 SQIVND (reference sequence). The CDR3 runs to 13 residues. CDR3 DNA sequence: TGTGCCAGTAGTAAAACAGGGACAGATACGCAGTATTTT. It codes for CASSKTGTDTQYF.

V and J are TRBV15 and TRBJ2-1; the match to TRBD2 covers 9 bases. Germline CDR1 LNHNV, CDR2 YYDKDF (reference sequence). V shed 1 base and J 8 bases; nucleotides not matched to a gene: 12. This CDR3 contains 17 residues. The CDR3 nucleotides read TGTGCCACCAGCAGAGTAAATGCGGGAGGGCGTAGGGATGAGCAGTTCTTC. Protein product: CATSRVNAGGRRDEQFF.

The chain couples TRBV6-6 to TRBJ2-1; the D gene is possibly TRBD2 (6 bases). Germline-derived CDR1 and CDR2 are MNHNY and SVGAGI (reference sequence). The CDR3 contains 13 residues. Deletions cut 7 bases from V and 6 bases from J, with 13 bases between. The CDR3 nucleotides read TGTGCCAGCAAGAGGGACTTCGGCAATGAGCAGTTCTTC. As protein: CASKRDFGNEQFF.

This clone is a singleton in its sample. This sequence joins TRBV1 and TRBJ2-3; TRBD2 reflects the table's D call only, with no check against the DNA. TRBV1 corresponds to a pseudogene. This CDR3 has 13 amino acids. The CDR3 sequence: CTRRTSGEDTQYF. The CDR3 coding sequence is TGCACCAGACGGACTAGCGGGGAAGATACGCAGTATTTT.

This rearrangement joins TRBV7-8 to TRBJ1-3, with D possibly matching TRBD1 (5 bases). Per germline, CDR1 SGHVS and CDR2 FQNEAQ. The CDR3 totals 16 residues. V was cut by 1 base and J by 2 bases, with 12 bases left in between. This CDR3 reads CASSLGAGMAGNTIYF. CDR3 sequence (DNA): TGTGCCAGCAGCTTAGGGGCAGGGATGGCTGGAAACACCATATATTTT.

The chain couples TRBV7-2 to TRBJ2-2; no firm D call. This CDR3 has 14 amino acids. From germline, CDR1 is SGHTA and CDR2 FQGNSA. V shed 2 bases and J shed 0 bases, with 4 bases lying between them. CDR3 bases: TGTGCCAGCAGCTTAAACACGAACACCGGGGAGCTGTTTTTT. Protein sequence: CASSLNTNTGELFF.